This entry lists 30 T cell receptor beta chains sequenced from one sample in a study of blood T cell repertoires in COVID-19. TCRdb's copy holds only in-frame clones and misses some; the assay was immunoSEQ multiplex PCR. The sample lists more than 90,000 clones, around four fifths occurring once. Source material: peripheral blood. Receptors originate from an elderly woman with acute or convalescent COVID-19.

The rearrangement links TRBV18 to TRBJ1-1; the D is unclear. This CDR3 has 15 residues. Germline V gene data show CDR1 as KGHSH and CDR2 as LQKENI. The germline V and J ends were trimmed by 2 bases and 1 base, with 11 bases remaining between them. As DNA, the CDR3 is TGTGCCAGCTCACCAGACATCCGACCGAACACTGAAGCTTTCTTT. This translates into CASSPDIRPNTEAFF. Based on the CDR3 plus reference TRBV18 and TRBJ1-1, the full variable domain is NAGVMQNPRHLVRRRGQEARLRCSPMKGHSHVYWYRQLPEEGLKFMVYLQKENIIDESGMPKERFSAEFPKEGPSILRIQQVVRGDSAAYFCASSPDIRPNTEAFFGQGTRLTVV.

The V and J genes are TRBV6-5 and TRBJ1-4, with a weak D call TRBD1 (6 bases). Looked up from germline, CDR1 is MNHEY and CDR2 is SVGAGI. The CDR3 sequence is 15 residues long. Trimming left V 2 bases short and J 8 bases short, with 15 bases between. CDR3 DNA sequence: TGTGCCAGCAGTTACAGGGGGAGGGCTTGGGAAAAACTGTTTTTT. Its protein is CASSYRGRAWEKLFF.

The chain couples TRBV7-2 to TRBJ2-7, with D possibly TRBD1 on 6 matching bases. The CDR3 has 14 amino acids. The ends were cut back, 1 base at V and 2 bases at J, with 9 bases in the middle. Per the germline V gene, CDR1 is SGHTA and CDR2 is FQGNSA. The CDR3 region has the DNA TGTGCCAGCAGCTTAGTAGGGGGTACCTACGAGCAGTACTTC. Its translation is CASSLVGGTYEQYF.

The genes are TRBV23-1 and TRBJ2-5; 9 nucleotides agree with TRBD1. TRBV23-1 is given ORF status, its function remaining uncertain. With 7 bases clipped from V and 5 bases from J, the junction kept 17 bases outside the gene matches. The CDR3 extends over 17 amino acids. For the CDR3, the DNA is TGCGCCAGCACCCCAGCGCGGGACAGGGCCTTTTGGGAGACCCAGTACTTC. Translation: CASTPARDRAFWETQYF.

CDR3 region: CASSQGQVPATNEKLFF. The CDR3 coding sequence is TGCGCCAGCAGCCAAGGACAGGTCCCCGCAACTAATGAAAAACTGTTTTTT. The chain couples TRBV4-3 to TRBJ1-4; D may be TRBD1 (6 bases). V lost 1 base to trimming and J lost 0 bases, with 12 bases between them. Per germline, CDR1 LGHNA and CDR2 YSLEER. The CDR3 extends over 17 amino acids.

The CDR3 here is CASSSGSFTDTQYF. As DNA, the CDR3 is TGTGCCAGCAGCAGCGGGAGTTTCACAGATACGCAGTATTTT. V usage is TRBV14 and J usage is TRBJ2-3; 8 nucleotides line up with TRBD2. CDR3 length equals 14 residues. After removal of 5 bases from V and 2 bases from J, the junction contained 3 bases not matched to a gene. Germline V gene lookup returns CDR1 SGHDN and CDR2 FVKESK. The full variable domain, with the rest looked up from reference TRBV14 and TRBJ2-3, is EAGVTQFPSHSVIEKGQTVTLRCDPISGHDNLYWYRRVMGKEIKFLLHFVKESKQDESGMPNNRFLAERTGGTYSTLKVQPAELEDSGVYFCASSSGSFTDTQYFGPGTRLTVL.

The chain employs TRBV18 and TRBJ1-2, with TRBD1 identical over 7 bases. V lost 3 bases and J lost 5; bases outside the gene matches: 6. Germline V lookup: CDR1 KGHSH, CDR2 LQKENI. This CDR3 region has 14 residues. The CDR3 loop reads CASSPDREGYGYTF. The DNA for the CDR3 is TGTGCCAGCTCACCCGACAGGGAAGGATATGGCTACACCTTC.

This rearrangement joins TRBV5-6 to TRBJ2-5, with D tentatively TRBD2 (6 bases). This CDR3 has 13 residues. Per germline, CDR1 SGHDT and CDR2 YYEEEE. V lost 0 bases, J lost 4 bases, and 7 bases lay in between. Here the CDR3 DNA reads TGTGCCAGCAGCTTGGTCGGGGGAGAGACCCAGTACTTC. Its translation: CASSLVGGETQYF.

The chain links TRBV7-2 to TRBJ2-5; 10 bases fit TRBD1. Trimming at V came to 5 bases and at J to 6 bases, leaving 12 bases not matched to a gene. The CDR3 is 16 residues long. The germline gives CDR1 SGHTA, CDR2 FQGNSA. The CDR3 reads CASSPNFPGQGKTQYF. DNA for the CDR3: TGTGCCAGCAGCCCAAATTTTCCGGGACAGGGGAAGACCCAGTACTTC.

The chain joins TRBV19 to TRBJ2-1; 7 nucleotides line up with TRBD1. The trim removed 4 bases at V and 2 bases at J, leaving 5 bases unmatched. CDR1 and CDR2 (germline): LNHDA, SQIVND (reference sequence). CDR3 length equals 15 residues. The CDR3 coding sequence is TGTGCCAGTAGTACCCGGGACAGAGCCTACAATGAGCAGTTCTTC. Its translation: CASSTRDRAYNEQFF. Full variable domain (missing parts from reference TRBV19 and TRBJ2-1): DGGITQSPKYLFRKEGQNVTLSCEQNLNHDAMYWYRQDPGQGLRLIYYSQIVNDFQKGDIAEGYSVSREKKESFPLTVTSAQKNPTAFYLCASSTRDRAYNEQFFGPGTRLTVL.

This chain connects TRBV6-2 or TRBV6-3 to TRBJ1-2, with D perhaps matching TRBD1 (5 bases). The CDR3 loop spans 17 amino acids. With 4 bases removed from V and 4 bases from J, the gap between germline ends came to 22 bases. Per the germline V gene, CDR1 is MNHEY and CDR2 is SVGEGT. The CDR3 is CASSSYPTTDASYGYTF. The CDR3 DNA sequence: TGTGCCAGCAGTTCCTACCCGACGACAGACGCTTCCTATGGCTACACCTTC.

The rearrangement joins TRBV7-2 to TRBJ2-3; D possibly corresponds to TRBD1 (7 bases). The CDR3 has 14 residues. Germline V gene data show CDR1 as SGHTA and CDR2 as FQGNSA. V lost 5 bases to trimming and J lost 4 bases, with 13 bases between them. The CDR3 here is CASSQGGAADTQYF. The CDR3 DNA reads TGTGCCAGCAGCCAGGGGGGCGCTGCAGATACGCAGTATTTT.

The rearrangement joins TRBV6-2 or TRBV6-3 to TRBJ2-3, with 11 bases lining up with TRBD2. CDR1 is MNHEY and CDR2 is SVGEGT in the germline V gene. With 4 bases clipped from V and 4 bases from J, the junction kept 4 bases outside the gene matches. The CDR3 has 15 residues. The CDR3: CASSSSGRRADTQYF. CDR3 in DNA: TGTGCCAGCAGTTCTAGCGGGAGGAGGGCAGATACGCAGTATTTT.

The chain's CDR3 is CASSPRSSRVSDTQYF. Written as DNA, the CDR3 is TGTGCCAGCAGTCCCCGGAGTAGCAGGGTGTCAGATACGCAGTATTTT. This chain uses TRBV27 with TRBJ2-3; TRBD1 is a possible D gene (5 bases). The CDR3 covers 16 residues. Trimming stripped 5 bases from V and 4 bases from J, with 19 bases between. CDR1 is MNHEY, CDR2 SMNVEV, per germline (reference sequence).

This chain links TRBV13 with TRBJ2-7; maybe TRBD2 (6 bases). This CDR3 has 15 amino acids. Between the trimmed V and J ends, which lost 2 bases and 5 bases, there was a span of 16 bases. Germline V gene data show CDR1 as PRHDT and CDR2 as FYEKMQ (reference sequence). CDR3 loop: CASSLPGVGGNEQYF. CDR3 sequence (DNA): TGTGCCAGCAGCTTACCGGGAGTGGGTGGAAACGAGCAGTACTTC.

The V call is TRBV7-3, the J call TRBJ2-3; possible D gene TRBD1, 6 bases. The CDR3 runs to 14 residues. Germline values: CDR1 SGHTA, CDR2 FQGTGA. V gave up 3 bases and J gave up 3 bases, with 10 bases separating them. CDR3 loop: CASSFTGKTDTQYF. As DNA, the CDR3 is TGTGCCAGCAGCTTTACAGGGAAGACAGATACGCAGTATTTT.

The chain carries TRBV2 and TRBJ1-5, with a tentative D call TRBD1 (6 bases). The CDR3 contains 12 residues. V shed 9 bases and J shed 9 bases, with 15 bases lying between them. Germline V gives CDR1 SNHLY, CDR2 FYNNEI. CDR3 DNA sequence: TGTGCCAGTCGACAGGCGGCAGGGCCCCAGCATTTT. Translation: CASRQAAGPQHF. The full variable domain, rest sourced from reference TRBV2 and TRBJ1-5, is EPEVTQTPSHQVTQMGQEVILRCVPISNHLYFYWYRQILGQKVEFLVSFYNNEISEKSEIFDDQFSVERPDGSNFTLKIRSTKLEDSAMYFCASRQAAGPQHFGDGTRLSIL.

The rearrangement uses TRBV5-6 and TRBJ2-7; 7 nucleotides agree with TRBD1. The CDR3 is made up of 13 amino acids. Looked up from germline, CDR1 is SGHDT and CDR2 is YYEEEE. Trimming at V came to 3 bases and at J to 4 bases, leaving 4 bases not matched to a gene. CDR3 protein: CASSWARGYEQYF. CDR3 in DNA: TGTGCCAGCAGCTGGGCCAGGGGGTACGAGCAGTACTTC.

The chain uses TRBV7-6 and TRBJ1-6, with D unclear. Germline CDR1 is SGHVS and CDR2 is FNYEAQ. This CDR3 is 15 amino acids long. Trimming pared 0 bases from V and 3 bases from J, leaving 6 bases between. The CDR3 DNA follows: TGTGCCAGCAGCTTAGCGGAGATCTATAATTCACCCCTCCACTTT. It is translated as CASSLAEIYNSPLHF.

V and J are TRBV29-1 and TRBJ2-5, with TRBD1 matching 9 bases. CDR3 length: 13 amino acids. CDR1 and CDR2 from the germline V gene are SQVTM and ANQGSEA. The junction had 7 bases not matched to a gene; V was cut back by 7 bases and J by 4 bases. The CDR3 bases are TGCAGCGCCGACAGGGGGGTAGGAGAGACCCAGTACTTC. Its protein product is CSADRGVGETQYF. Complete variable domain (other parts from reference TRBV29-1 and TRBJ2-5): SAVISQKPSRDICQRGTSLTIQCQVDSQVTMMFWYRQQPGQSLTLIATANQGSEATYESGFVIDKFPISRPNLTFSTLTVSNMSPEDSSIYLCSADRGVGETQYFGPGTRLLVL.

The chain uses TRBV11-2 and TRBJ2-7, with 7 bases identical to TRBD1. Trimming cost V 5 bases and J 2 bases; bases outside gene matches: 6. Germline V lookup: CDR1 SGHAT, CDR2 FQNNGV. The CDR3 has 14 residues. Here the CDR3 DNA reads TGTGCCAGCAGCCCCATCACAGGGGCCTACGAGCAGTACTTC. This codes for CASSPITGAYEQYF.

The DNA of the CDR3 is TGTGCCTGGAGGCCCGAGGGGGCGGGTGAAGCTTTCTTT. It is translated as CAWRPEGAGEAFF. The V gene is TRBV30, the J gene TRBJ1-1, with 7 bases matching TRBD1. The germline V gene encodes CDR1 GTSNPN and CDR2 SVGIG (reference sequence). The CDR3 is 13 residues long. V lost 3 bases to trimming and J lost 7 bases; unmatched junction nucleotides: 8.

A note on this clone: This sequence may be a read error, since a much larger clone differs from it by one base. The V call is TRBV4-2, the J call TRBJ2-7; 9 bases align to TRBD1. V lost 5 bases to trimming and J lost 6 bases; unmatched junction nucleotides: 2. Germline V gene lookup returns CDR1 LGHNA and CDR2 YNFKEQ. This CDR3 is 12 amino acids long. The CDR3 DNA reads as TGTGCCAGCAGCAGGACAGGGGTCGAGCAGTACTTC. Its protein product is CASSRTGVEQYF.

V is TRBV7-9 and J is TRBJ2-7; TRBD2 aligns across 10 bases. Germline V gene lookup returns CDR1 SEHNR and CDR2 FQNEAQ (reference sequence). This CDR3 contains 15 residues. The ends lost 1 base at V and 3 bases at J; junction bases unmatched: 3. As DNA, the CDR3 is TGTGCCAGCAGCTTAGGGGGGACTAGCGTCTACGAGCAGTACTTC. Protein: CASSLGGTSVYEQYF.

The genes are TRBV2 and TRBJ1-2, with D perhaps matching TRBD1 (6 bases). CDR3 length: 13 residues. Germline V gene sequence: CDR1 SNHLY, CDR2 FYNNEI. V was clipped by 6 bases and J by 4 bases, with 12 bases between them. This chain's CDR3 is CASRIDRLYGYTF. CDR3 coding DNA: TGTGCCAGCAGGATAGACAGGCTCTATGGCTACACCTTC.

The rearrangement uses TRBV30 and TRBJ1-1; 7 bases align to TRBD1. The CDR3 is 14 amino acids. Germline values: CDR1 GTSNPN, CDR2 SVGIG (reference sequence). Trimming cost V 1 base and J 7 bases; bases outside gene matches: 9. In DNA form, the CDR3 reads TGTGCCTGGAGTGGTACAGGGGTAGCTCTTGAAGCTTTCTTT. It specifies CAWSGTGVALEAFF.

The rearrangement joins TRBV20-1 to TRBJ2-1, with D tentatively TRBD2 (6 bases). Trimming stripped 3 bases from V and 5 bases from J, with 20 bases between. The CDR3 loop spans 16 amino acids. Germline V lookup: CDR1 DFQATT, CDR2 SNEGSKA (reference sequence). The CDR3 nucleotides read TGCAGTGCTAGTTCACCGGCGGGAACAGCCGACAATGAGCAGTTCTTC. Its translation: CSASSPAGTADNEQFF.

This sequence joins TRBV5-8 and TRBJ2-1, with a possible D match to TRBD1 (5 bases). V shed 0 bases and J shed 5 bases, with 15 bases lying between them. The V gene's germline CDR1 is SGHTS and CDR2 YDEGEE. The CDR3 extends over 16 amino acids. CDR3 sequence: CASSLVAGRRDNEQFF. In DNA, the CDR3 is TGTGCCAGCAGCTTGGTGGCAGGGCGGAGAGACAATGAGCAGTTCTTC.

This clone has a single count. The chain joins TRBV9 to TRBJ1-6; D is unclear. The CDR3 contains 16 residues. The germline V gene has CDR1 SGDLS and CDR2 YYNGEE. V was pared by 0 bases and J by 4 bases, with 11 bases between. This CDR3 is CASSVGGGEYNSPLHF. DNA of the CDR3: TGTGCCAGCAGCGTAGGAGGTGGTGAGTATAATTCACCCCTCCACTTT.

The genes are TRBV30 and TRBJ2-5; D may be TRBD1 (6 bases). Trimming removed 3 bases at V and 2 bases at J, with 7 bases between. Germline V gene data show CDR1 as GTSNPN and CDR2 as SVGIG (reference sequence). The CDR3 is 12 residues long. This CDR3 reads CAWSRGQETQYF. The CDR3 DNA sequence: TGTGCCTGGAGCAGGGGTCAAGAGACCCAGTACTTC.